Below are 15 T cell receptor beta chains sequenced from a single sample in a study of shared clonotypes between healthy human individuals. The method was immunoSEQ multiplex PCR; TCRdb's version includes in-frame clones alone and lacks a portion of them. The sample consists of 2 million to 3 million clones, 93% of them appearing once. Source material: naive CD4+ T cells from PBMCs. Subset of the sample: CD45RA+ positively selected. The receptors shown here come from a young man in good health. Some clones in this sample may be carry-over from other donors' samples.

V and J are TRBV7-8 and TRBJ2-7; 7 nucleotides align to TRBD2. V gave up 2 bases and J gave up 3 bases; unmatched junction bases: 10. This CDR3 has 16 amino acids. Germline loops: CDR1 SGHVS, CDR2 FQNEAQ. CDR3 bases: TGTGCCAGCAGCTTAAACGGGCGGGAGCACTTCTACGAGCAGTACTTC. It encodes CASSLNGREHFYEQYF.

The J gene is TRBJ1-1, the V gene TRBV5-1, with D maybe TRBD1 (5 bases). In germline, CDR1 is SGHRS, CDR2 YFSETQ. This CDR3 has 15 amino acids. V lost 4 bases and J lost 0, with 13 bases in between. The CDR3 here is CASSPQVDMNTEAFF. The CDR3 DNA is TGCGCCAGCAGCCCACAGGTAGATATGAACACTGAAGCTTTCTTT.

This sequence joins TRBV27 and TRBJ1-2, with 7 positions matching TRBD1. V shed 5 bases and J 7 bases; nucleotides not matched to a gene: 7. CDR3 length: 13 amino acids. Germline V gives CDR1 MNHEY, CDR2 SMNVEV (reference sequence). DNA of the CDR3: TGTGCCAGCAGTGCCGACAGGGTCGGTGGCTACACCTTC. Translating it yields CASSADRVGGYTF.

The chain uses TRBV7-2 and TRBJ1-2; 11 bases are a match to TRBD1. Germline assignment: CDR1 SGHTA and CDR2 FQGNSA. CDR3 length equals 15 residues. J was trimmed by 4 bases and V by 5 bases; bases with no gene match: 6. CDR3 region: CASSRGTGGSYGYTF. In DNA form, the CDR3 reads TGTGCCAGCAGCCGGGGGACAGGGGGGAGCTATGGCTACACCTTC.

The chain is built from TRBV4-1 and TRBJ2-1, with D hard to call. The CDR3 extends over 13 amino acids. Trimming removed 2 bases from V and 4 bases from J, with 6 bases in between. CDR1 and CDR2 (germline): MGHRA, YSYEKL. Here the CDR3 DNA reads TGCGCCAGCAGCCAACTAACGTACAATGAGCAGTTCTTC. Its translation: CASSQLTYNEQFF.

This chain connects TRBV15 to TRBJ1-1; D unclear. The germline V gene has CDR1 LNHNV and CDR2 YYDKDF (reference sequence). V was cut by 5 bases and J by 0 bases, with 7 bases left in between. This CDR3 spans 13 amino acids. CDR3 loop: CATSPLLNTEAFF. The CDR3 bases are TGTGCCACCAGCCCATTGCTGAACACTGAAGCTTTCTTT.

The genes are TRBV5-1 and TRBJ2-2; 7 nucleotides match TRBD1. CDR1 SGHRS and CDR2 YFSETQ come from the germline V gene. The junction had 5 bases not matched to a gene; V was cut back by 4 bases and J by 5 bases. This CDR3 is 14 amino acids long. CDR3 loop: CASSNRGNTGELFF. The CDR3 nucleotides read TGCGCCAGCAGCAACAGGGGCAATACCGGGGAGCTGTTTTTT.

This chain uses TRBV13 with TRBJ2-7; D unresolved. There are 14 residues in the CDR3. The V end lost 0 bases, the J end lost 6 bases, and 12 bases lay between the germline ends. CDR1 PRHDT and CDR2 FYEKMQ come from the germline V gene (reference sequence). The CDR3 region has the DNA TGTGCCAGCAGCTTAGGCCGGACGAACCTCGAGCAGTACTTC. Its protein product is CASSLGRTNLEQYF.

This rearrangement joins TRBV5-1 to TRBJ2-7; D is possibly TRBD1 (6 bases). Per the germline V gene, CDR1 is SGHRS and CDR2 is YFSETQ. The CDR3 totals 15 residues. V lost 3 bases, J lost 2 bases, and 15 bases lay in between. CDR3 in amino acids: CASSSLQGSTYEQYF. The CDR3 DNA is TGCGCCAGCAGCTCACTACAGGGATCCACCTACGAGCAGTACTTC.

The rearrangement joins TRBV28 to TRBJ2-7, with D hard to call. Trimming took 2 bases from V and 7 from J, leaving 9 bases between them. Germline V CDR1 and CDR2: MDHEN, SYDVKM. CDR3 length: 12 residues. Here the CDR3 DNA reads TGTGCCAGCAGTTTAAGGATGAGGGAGCAGTACTTC. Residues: CASSLRMREQYF.

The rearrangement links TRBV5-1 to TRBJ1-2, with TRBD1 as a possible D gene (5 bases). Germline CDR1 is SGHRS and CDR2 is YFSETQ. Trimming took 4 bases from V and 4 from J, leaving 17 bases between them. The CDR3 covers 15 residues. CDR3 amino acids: CASSAPRGQGYGYTF. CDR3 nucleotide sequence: TGCGCCAGCAGCGCACCCCGAGGACAAGGCTATGGCTACACCTTC.

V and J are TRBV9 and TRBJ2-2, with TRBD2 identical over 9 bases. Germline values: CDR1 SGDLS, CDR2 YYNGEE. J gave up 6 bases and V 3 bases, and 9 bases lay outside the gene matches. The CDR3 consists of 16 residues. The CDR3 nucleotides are TGTGCCAGCAGCGCAAACCCGACTAGCGGCGCCGGGGAGCTGTTTTTT. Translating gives CASSANPTSGAGELFF.

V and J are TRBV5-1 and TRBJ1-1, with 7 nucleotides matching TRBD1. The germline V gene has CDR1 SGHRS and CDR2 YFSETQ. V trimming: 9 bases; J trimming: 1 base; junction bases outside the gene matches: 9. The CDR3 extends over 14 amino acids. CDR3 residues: CATQRDSQNTEAFF. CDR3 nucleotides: TGCGCCACCCAAAGGGACAGTCAGAACACTGAAGCTTTCTTT. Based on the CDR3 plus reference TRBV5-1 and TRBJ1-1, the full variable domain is KAGVTQTPRYLIKTRGQQVTLSCSPISGHRSVSWYQQTPGQGLQFLFEYFSETQRNKGNFPGRFSGRQFSNSRSEMNVSTLELGDSALYLCATQRDSQNTEAFFGQGTRLTVV.

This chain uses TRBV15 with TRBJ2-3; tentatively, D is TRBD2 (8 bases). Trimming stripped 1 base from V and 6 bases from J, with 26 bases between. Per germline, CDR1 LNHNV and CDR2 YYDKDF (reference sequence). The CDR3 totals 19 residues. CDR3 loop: CATSRGRTGRRGEGDTQYF. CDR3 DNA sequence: TGTGCCACCAGCAGAGGGCGGACAGGCCGGCGGGGGGAAGGGGATACGCAGTATTTT.

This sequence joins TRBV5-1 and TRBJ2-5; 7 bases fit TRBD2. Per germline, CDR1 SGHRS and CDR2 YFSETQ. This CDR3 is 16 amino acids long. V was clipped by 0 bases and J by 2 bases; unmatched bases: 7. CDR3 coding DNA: TGCGCCAGCAGCTTGGCCGTTAACGGGGGGCAAGAGACCCAGTACTTC. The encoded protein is CASSLAVNGGQETQYF.